This TCR beta chain was identified during a study of radiation and T cells in renal cell carcinoma. Overall study context: Nephrectomy followed 15 Gy stereotactic body radiation by 4 weeks.

Study-wide results and caveats: In blood, top tumor clones expanded by 2 weeks, shrinking by 4. No pretreatment tumor biopsies were available for baseline clonotypes.

Per the germline V gene, CDR1 is MNHNS and CDR2 is SASEGT. The CDR3 runs to 16 residues. The V gene end was trimmed by 4 bases and the J gene end by 0 bases; junction bases not matched to a gene: 5. TCRdb keeps only in-frame clones here, not all; method: immunoSEQ multiplex PCR. The profile shows under 55,000 clones, 65% to 90% of them singletons. The sample's time point: baseline pretreatment blood. Stated treatment: 15 Gy SBRT to primary tumor, nephrectomy 4 weeks later. Radiation-treated patients gave blood at baseline, week 2 and week 4. As concerns this clone: Its matching antigen is unknown.

The sequenced sample was blood, obtained from a patient whose treatment included radiotherapy and nephrectomy. The rearrangement links TRBV6-1 to TRBJ2-7, with 11 positions matching TRBD1. The receptor was isolated from a woman in her 70s with renal cell carcinoma. The CDR3 loop reads CASSVSGTGGSYEQYF. The CDR3 DNA follows: TGTGCCAGCAGTGTCTCCGGGACAGGGGGCTCCTACGAGCAGTACTTC.